This is a list of T cell receptor beta chains from one sample in a study of cytomegalovirus exposure and HLA in healthy donors. The method was immunoSEQ multiplex PCR; TCRdb's version includes in-frame clones alone and lacks a portion of them. The sample holds 120,000 to 150,000 clones, approximately 80% seen once. What was sequenced was PBMCs. These receptor sequences come from a woman aged 40-49 years in good health and CMV-seropositive. Both conserved end residues are part of each CDR3. A D gene is named only where the DNA matches it firmly. Not every row has a clone size; where given, it reads once, few, many or a size class.

v_gene	j_gene	abundance	d_gene	CDR3aa	CDR3nt
TRBV6-6	TRBJ2-1	NA	TRBD2	CASSYSMTTSGGEDFF	TGTGCCAGCAGTTACTCGATGACGACTAGCGGGGGGGAGGATTTCTTC
TRBV7-2	TRBJ2-3	NA	TRBD2	CASSYGGGNTDTQYF	TGTGCCAGCAGCTACGGCGGGGGGAACACAGATACGCAGTATTTT
TRBV28	TRBJ2-7	NA	NA	CASSLNLPYEQYF	TGTGCCAGCAGTTTAAACCTACCCTACGAGCAGTACTTC
TRBV5-6	TRBJ1-2	NA	NA	CASSFTGVSGGYTF	TGTGCCAGCAGCTTTACGGGGGTTAGTGGAGGCTACACCTTC
TRBV4-2	TRBJ2-7	NA	NA	CASSQEPGLIGNEQYF	TGTGCCAGCAGCCAAGAACCGGGACTTATTGGAAACGAGCAGTACTTC
TRBV6-1	TRBJ1-1	NA	TRBD1	CASGQETGRNTEAFF	TGTGCCAGCGGCCAGGAGACAGGGAGGAACACTGAAGCTTTCTTT
TRBV7-6	TRBJ2-7	NA	TRBD2	CASSPLSSGYEQYF	TGTGCCAGCAGCCCCTTATCTAGCGGATACGAGCAGTACTTC
TRBV5-6	TRBJ1-6	NA	NA	CASSLAQHNSPLHF	TGTGCCAGCAGCTTGGCACAGCATAATTCACCCCTCCACTTT
TRBV4-1	TRBJ2-3	NA	TRBD2	CASSQDVIWAGVVDTQYF	TGCGCCAGCAGCCAAGATGTCATTTGGGCGGGGGTCGTGGATACGCAGTATTTT
TRBV5-4	TRBJ2-5	NA	TRBD2	CASSSVWTSGGETQYF	TGTGCCAGCAGCTCCGTCTGGACTAGCGGGGGGGAGACCCAGTACTTC
TRBV18	TRBJ2-7	NA	NA	CASSRKQGEGSYEQYF	TGTGCCAGCTCACGAAAACAGGGTGAAGGATCCTACGAGCAGTACTTC
TRBV7-8	TRBJ1-1	NA	TRBD1	CASSSTPGGISVNTEAFF	TGTGCCAGCAGCTCGACGCCAGGGGGAATCTCGGTGAACACTGAAGCTTTCTTT
TRBV7-9	TRBJ1-5	NA	NA	CASSLVGGSLGRNQPQHF	TGTGCCAGCAGCTTAGTTGGAGGTAGCCTAGGGCGCAATCAGCCCCAGCATTTT
TRBV7-2	TRBJ2-3	NA	NA	CASSSSGATDTQYF	TGTGCCAGCAGCTCCTCAGGGGCCACAGATACGCAGTATTTT
TRBV4-1	TRBJ1-1	NA	NA	CASRGVLKNTEAFF	TGCGCCAGCAGGGGCGTTTTAAAGAACACTGAAGCTTTCTTT
TRBV11-3	TRBJ2-5	NA	NA	CASSLGTGLDQETQYF	TGTGCCAGCAGCTTAGGAACAGGGCTAGACCAAGAGACCCAGTACTTC
TRBV18	TRBJ1-6	NA	TRBD1	CASSPSQGDSPLHF	TGTGCCAGCTCCCCCTCCCAGGGGGATTCACCCCTCCACTTT
TRBV9	TRBJ1-2	NA	TRBD1	CASSVAVTGDYGYTF	TGTGCCAGCAGCGTAGCTGTGACAGGGGATTATGGCTACACCTTC
TRBV6-5	TRBJ1-6	NA	NA	CASSLDSPERTLHF	TGTGCCAGCTCCTTGGACAGCCCAGAGCGCACCCTCCACTTT
TRBV2	TRBJ2-3	NA	TRBD2	CATGGLEASSTDTQYF	TGTGCGACCGGGGGGTTAGAGGCATCTAGCACAGATACGCAGTATTTT
TRBV6-1	TRBJ1-4	NA	NA	CASSKDGGRNEKLFF	TGTGCCAGCAGTAAAGACGGAGGGAGGAATGAAAAACTGTTTTTT
TRBV7-2	TRBJ2-7	NA	TRBD2	CASSQGRGDSEQYF	TGTGCCAGCAGCCAGGGACGGGGGGACTCCGAGCAGTACTTC
TRBV5-1	TRBJ2-1	NA	TRBD2	CASSPSGGALEKEQFF	TGCGCCAGCAGCCCTAGCGGGGGGGCATTAGAGAAAGAGCAGTTCTTC
TRBV28	TRBJ1-5	NA	NA	CASAGAYSNQPQHF	TGTGCCAGTGCGGGGGCTTATAGCAATCAGCCCCAACATTTT
TRBV6-5	TRBJ2-3	NA	NA	CASSSRGPRADTQYF	TGTGCCAGCAGTTCGCGGGGACCTAGGGCAGATACGCAGTATTTT
TRBV25-1	TRBJ2-7	NA	TRBD2	CASGTTSYEQYF	TGTGCCAGCGGGACTACTAGCTACGAGCAGTACTTC
TRBV28	TRBJ1-1	NA	TRBD1	CASSFRGQVNTEAFF	TGTGCCAGCAGTTTCAGGGGGCAAGTCAACACTGAAGCTTTCTTT
TRBV6-1	TRBJ1-1	NA	TRBD1	CASSPGGQGPPEAFF	TGTGCCAGCAGTCCCGGAGGACAGGGGCCACCTGAAGCTTTCTTT
TRBV4-3	TRBJ2-7	NA	TRBD1	CASSHRDSSYEQYF	TGCGCCAGCAGCCACCGGGACAGCTCCTACGAGCAGTACTTC
TRBV5-6	TRBJ2-1	NA	TRBD2	CASSPGLAGGSINEQFF	TGTGCCAGCAGCCCAGGACTAGCGGGAGGCTCAATCAATGAGCAGTTCTTC
TRBV7-2	TRBJ2-1	once	TRBD2	CASSLGNSGRAGNEQFF	TGTGCCAGCAGCTTAGGTAATAGCGGGAGGGCCGGGAATGAGCAGTTCTTC
TRBV9	TRBJ1-4	NA	TRBD1	CASSARTGGYEELFF	TGTGCCAGCAGCGCCCGGACAGGGGGTTATGAGGAACTGTTTTTT
TRBV7-2	TRBJ1-2	NA	NA	CASSLDLPSYGYTF	TGTGCCAGCAGCTTAGATCTACCGAGCTATGGCTACACCTTC
TRBV5-1	TRBJ2-7	NA	TRBD2	CASIDTSASGNEQYF	TGCGCCAGCATCGACACTAGCGCCTCTGGGAACGAGCAGTACTTC
TRBV2	TRBJ2-2	NA	NA	CASQQENTGELFF	TGTGCCAGCCAACAGGAGAACACCGGGGAGCTGTTTTTT
TRBV6-5	TRBJ2-5	NA	NA	CASSYVGGTQYF	TGTGCCAGCAGTTACGTGGGAGGGACCCAGTACTTC
TRBV19	TRBJ2-7	NA	NA	CASRSGIEQYF	TGTGCCAGTAGATCAGGGATCGAGCAGTACTTC
TRBV28	TRBJ2-7	NA	TRBD2	CASSSPRREGHEQYF	TGTGCCAGCAGCTCCCCGCGGCGGGAGGGCCACGAGCAGTACTTC
TRBV6-6	TRBJ2-4	NA	NA	CASCQGPGDIQYF	TGTGCCAGCTGCCAGGGGCCCGGGGACATTCAGTACTTC
TRBV18	TRBJ2-3	NA	TRBD2	CASSPTSGSLDTQYF	TGTGCCAGCTCACCGACTAGCGGATCTTTAGATACGCAGTATTTT